Below are 23 T cell receptor beta chains sequenced from a single sample in a study of CXCR3-negative and CXCR3-positive naive CD8 T cells. UMI labels and 5' RACE were used to prepare the TRB cDNA libraries. TCRdb re-called the 5' RACE reads and catalogs CDR3 proteins one per entry, DNA excluded. Its table lists about 38,000 distinct CDR3 sequences. The sequenced sample consisted of memory CD8+ T cells from blood. Receptor source: a human donor in good health. Some clones in this sample may be carry-over from other donors' samples.

The J gene is TRBJ2-1, the V gene TRBV20-1; TCRdb proposes TRBD2, but this gene call is untestable without DNA. The CDR3 extends over 14 amino acids. The germline CDR1 and CDR2 sequences are DFQATT and SNEGSKA (reference sequence). CDR3 sequence reads: CSASGTSGYNEQFF.

The gene calls are TRBV9 and TRBJ1-5; the D call from TCRdb, TRBD1, cannot be confirmed without DNA. This CDR3 contains 20 residues. Germline lookup yields CDR1 SGDLS and CDR2 YYNGEE. This chain's CDR3 is CASSESSKKRTAEERQPQHF.

The rearrangement uses TRBV29-1 and TRBJ1-1. Germline V gene data show CDR1 as SQVTM and CDR2 as ANQGSEA. This CDR3 has 11 amino acids. This chain's CDR3 is CSVAFNTEAFF.

The chain recombines TRBV29-1 with TRBJ2-7; the TCRdb call, TRBD2, lacks DNA for checking. The CDR3 length is 12 residues. Looked up from germline, CDR1 is SQVTM and CDR2 is ANQGSEA. The CDR3 sequence is CSVRASGDEQYF.

The chain carries TRBV20-1 and TRBJ2-5; the D call of TRBD1 rests on TCRdb alone, since no DNA is present to check it. In germline, CDR1 is DFQATT, CDR2 SNEGSKA (reference sequence). This CDR3 contains 16 residues. This CDR3 reads CSARGAGQGFQETQYF.

The chain joins TRBV7-8 to TRBJ2-1; TCRdb's D gene call, TRBD1, goes unchecked for lack of DNA. Germline V CDR1 and CDR2: SGHVS, FQNEAQ. This CDR3 spans 15 amino acids. CDR3 loop: CASSPGGARYNEQFF.

The chain recombines TRBV6-4 with TRBJ2-2. Germline-derived CDR1 and CDR2 are MRHNA and SNTAGT. CDR3 length: 15 residues. The CDR3 sequence: CASSEKDGDAGELFF.

This chain connects TRBV28 to TRBJ2-7; the TRBD2 assignment by TCRdb is unverifiable without DNA. This CDR3 is 16 amino acids long. In germline, CDR1 is MDHEN, CDR2 SYDVKM. The CDR3 sequence is CASSFLASELSYEQYF.

V and J are TRBV29-1 and TRBJ2-3. This CDR3 has 15 residues. The germline CDR1 and CDR2 sequences are SQVTM and ANQGSEA. CDR3 protein: CSVEDRLLGTDTQYF.

The V call is TRBV7-2, the J call TRBJ1-2; TCRdb selects TRBD1, and the lack of DNA leaves this call unchecked. This CDR3 region has 16 residues. Germline V gives CDR1 SGHTA, CDR2 FQGNSA. CDR3 protein: CASSPTGGGTNYGYTF. Based on the CDR3 plus reference TRBV7-2 and TRBJ1-2, the full variable domain is GAGVSQSPSNKVTEKGKDVELRCDPISGHTALYWYRQSLGQGLEFLIYFQGNSAPDKSGLPSDRFSAERTGGSVSTLTIQRTQQEDSAVYLCASSPTGGGTNYGYTFGSGTRLTVV.

CDR3 protein: CASSPRTSGDHNEQFF. V usage is TRBV5-1 and J usage is TRBJ2-1; TCRdb's D gene call, TRBD2, goes unchecked for lack of DNA. Germline V gives CDR1 SGHRS, CDR2 YFSETQ. The CDR3 contains 16 residues.

The rearrangement links TRBV27 to TRBJ2-7. This CDR3 comprises 13 residues. The germline CDR1 and CDR2 sequences are MNHEY and SMNVEV (reference sequence). This CDR3 is CAIGRGESYEQYF.

V and J are TRBV6-5 and TRBJ2-2. This CDR3 contains 15 residues. CDR1 and CDR2 (germline): MNHEY, SVGAGI. The CDR3 loop is CASSYGQLFTGELFF.

The chain carries TRBV19 and TRBJ1-1; TCRdb calls TRBD1, which cannot be checked without DNA. The germline gives CDR1 LNHDA, CDR2 SQIVND (reference sequence). CDR3 length: 13 amino acids. CDR3: CASTLQGVTEAFF.

The chain recombines TRBV29-1 with TRBJ1-2; the TRBD1 assignment by TCRdb is unverifiable without DNA. Germline V gene sequence: CDR1 SQVTM, CDR2 ANQGSEA. The CDR3 loop spans 13 amino acids. CDR3: CSVLGQGDYGYTF.

The chain is built from TRBV5-1 and TRBJ2-1. The CDR3 is 15 amino acids. Germline CDR1 SGHRS, CDR2 YFSETQ. CDR3 amino acids: CASSLGTPSYNEQFF.

The V and J genes are TRBV4-3 and TRBJ1-1; the D call of TRBD1 rests on TCRdb alone, since no DNA is present to check it. CDR3 length equals 14 residues. Per germline, CDR1 LGHNA and CDR2 YSLEER. The chain's CDR3 is CASSQRRGHNEAFF.

V is TRBV4-1 and J is TRBJ2-7; TCRdb's D call, TRBD1, is unchecked because there is no DNA. CDR3 length equals 15 residues. Germline CDR1 is MGHRA and CDR2 is YSYEKL. CDR3 in amino acids: CASSQDGGNSYEQYF.

V gene TRBV18 combines with J gene TRBJ2-1; TCRdb returns TRBD2, unconfirmable since there is no DNA. The CDR3 totals 15 residues. Germline-derived CDR1 and CDR2 are KGHSH and LQKENI. The CDR3 spells CASKSGTSGYNEQFF.

This sequence joins TRBV16 and TRBJ2-7; TCRdb names TRBD1, which stays unverified in the absence of DNA. The CDR3 has 12 residues. Germline assignment: CDR1 KGHSY and CDR2 FQNENV. The CDR3 here is CASSGGLDEQYF. Variable domain in full (rest from reference TRBV16 and TRBJ2-7): GEEVAQTPKHLVRGEGQKAKLYCAPIKGHSYVFWYQQVLKNEFKFLISFQNENVFDETGMPKERFSAKCLPNSPCSLEIQATKLEDSAVYFCASSGGLDEQYFGPGTRLTVT.

This chain uses TRBV2 with TRBJ2-1; TCRdb calls TRBD2, which cannot be checked without DNA. This CDR3 contains 13 residues. Germline V gene data show CDR1 as SNHLY and CDR2 as FYNNEI. The CDR3 sequence is CASSEVGLEEQFF.

The V call is TRBV20-1, the J call TRBJ2-2; absent DNA, TCRdb's TRBD1 call cannot be checked. The CDR3 length is 14 residues. Germline values: CDR1 DFQATT, CDR2 SNEGSKA (reference sequence). This CDR3 reads CSASGGRGTGELFF.

This rearrangement joins TRBV21-1 to TRBJ1-6; the D call from TCRdb, TRBD1, cannot be confirmed without DNA. TRBV21-1 is deemed a pseudogene. CDR3 length: 13 amino acids. The CDR3 loop reads CASSLWDLFTLHF.